These T cell receptor beta chains were read from a single sample in a study of CD4+ T cells in melanoma. The assay was immunoSEQ multiplex PCR, and TCRdb's table has in-frame clones only and misses some. Of roughly 110,000 clones in the sample, about 92% were seen once. Sequencing was done on a sample of peripheral blood. Receptors were obtained from a human donor with melanoma. The CDR3 runs from the conserved cysteine through the conserved F or W. The D gene is left open where the match is weak. Clone sizes are given selectively: once, few, many, or a class where the clone is expanded.

V gene,clone size,D gene,J gene,CDR3 DNA,CDR3 protein
TRBV2,-,-,TRBJ1-5,TGTGCCAGCAGTGAAGAGGGACTCAATCAGCCCCAGCATTTT,CASSEEGLNQPQHF
TRBV5-1,-,-,TRBJ1-3,TGCGCCAGCAGCTTGGAGGGAGACAGACGAAACACCATATATTTT,CASSLEGDRRNTIYF
TRBV5-4,-,TRBD2,TRBJ2-1,TGTGCCAGCAGCTTAGGGACTAGCGGGGGGTGGAATGAGCAGTTCTTC,CASSLGTSGGWNEQFF
TRBV7-2,-,TRBD2,TRBJ2-3,TGTGCCAGCAGCCCTAATATAGCGGGAAGAGATACGCAGTATTTT,CASSPNIAGRDTQYF
TRBV29-1,-,TRBD1,TRBJ2-5,TGCAGCGTTGAAGATAGGACAGGGGGAGTGGAGACCCAGTACTTC,CSVEDRTGGVETQYF
TRBV4-3,-,-,TRBJ2-7,TGCGCCAGCAGCCAAGAGCTAAGGGGGTTCAACGAGCAGTACTTC,CASSQELRGFNEQYF
TRBV9,few,-,TRBJ1-1,TGTGCCAGCAGCAACTCTGGAGGCACTGAAGCTTTCTTT,CASSNSGGTEAFF
TRBV9,-,-,TRBJ2-2,TGTGCCAGCAGCATCAGGGATACCGGGGAGCTGTTTTTT,CASSIRDTGELFF
TRBV10-3,-,-,TRBJ2-5,TGTGCCATCAGTGACACTAGCAGTGAAAGGACCCAGTACTTC,CAISDTSSERTQYF
TRBV6-5,-,TRBD1,TRBJ2-3,TGTGCCAGCAGAAGACAGGGAACGACAGATACGCAGTATTTT,CASRRQGTTDTQYF
TRBV4-3,-,TRBD2,TRBJ2-1,TGCGCCAGCAGCCAAGGGACTAGCGGGAGTTCGTGGAATGAGCAGTTCTTC,CASSQGTSGSSWNEQFF
TRBV5-1,-,-,TRBJ2-2,TGCGCCAGCAGCCACAGGGATCGGGGTACCGGGGAGCTGTTTTTT,CASSHRDRGTGELFF
TRBV10-1,-,-,TRBJ1-2,TGCGCCAGCAGTGAGTCGGATGGGGACTATGGCTACACCTTC,CASSESDGDYGYTF
TRBV4-2,-,-,TRBJ2-1,TGTGCCAGCAGCCATCAGATTAATGAGCAGTTCTTC,CASSHQINEQFF
TRBV5-1,-,TRBD2,TRBJ2-1,TGCGCCAGCAGCCTCACTAGCGGATCCTACAATGAGCAGTTCTTC,CASSLTSGSYNEQFF
TRBV7-8,-,-,TRBJ1-2,TGTGCCAGCAGCTTAGTTTCCTGGGATGGCTACACCTTC,CASSLVSWDGYTF
TRBV19,-,-,TRBJ2-1,TGTGCCAGTAGTATGGAAGGTGGGGGACAGCAGTTCTTC,CASSMEGGGQQFF
TRBV6-1,-,-,TRBJ2-5,TGTGCCCATACCACGGGCGGCTACCAAGAGACCCAGTACTTC,CAHTTGGYQETQYF
TRBV27,-,TRBD1,TRBJ1-2,TGTGCCAGCGCCTCAGGGGGTGGGGGTTATGGCTACACCTTC,CASASGGGGYGYTF
TRBV6-5,-,-,TRBJ1-1,TGTGCCAGCAGCCGCGGCGGGTACACTGAAGCTTTCTTT,CASSRGGYTEAFF
TRBV29-1,-,TRBD2,TRBJ2-2,TGCAGCGTTGCGGGCACTAGCGCCACCGGGGAGCTGTTTTTT,CSVAGTSATGELFF
TRBV25-1,-,TRBD1,TRBJ2-7,TGTGCCAGCAGTGAAGGGGGACAGCTTTCCTACGAGCAGTACTTC,CASSEGGQLSYEQYF
TRBV29-1,-,TRBD1,TRBJ2-5,TGCAACGTTAGACAGGGTGGGGCAGAGACCCAGTACTTC,CNVRQGGAETQYF
TRBV27,-,TRBD1,TRBJ2-7,TGTGCCAGCAGTACCCCGGACAGGGGGGCCTACGAGCAGTACTTC,CASSTPDRGAYEQYF
TRBV11-2,-,-,TRBJ2-5,TGTGCCAGCAGCTGGGCGGTCCAAGAGACCCAGTACTTC,CASSWAVQETQYF
TRBV2,-,-,TRBJ1-1,TGTGCCAGCAGTGAACAGGGGCTGGGGAACACTGAAGCTTTCTTT,CASSEQGLGNTEAFF
TRBV7-9,-,-,TRBJ1-3,TGTGCCAGCAGCCATAACCCCCAGTACTCTGGAAACACCATATATTTT,CASSHNPQYSGNTIYF
TRBV21-1,-,-,TRBJ2-7,TGTGCCAGCAGCAAAGGGGCCTTGGGCGAGCAGTACTTC,CASSKGALGEQYF
TRBV28,-,-,TRBJ1-5,TGTGCCAGCAGTCAGGCGGGGAGCAATCAGCCCCAGCATTTT,CASSQAGSNQPQHF
TRBV7-8,-,-,TRBJ1-3,TGTGCCAGCAGCATAGGACTGCAGAGCTCTGGAAACACCATATATTTT,CASSIGLQSSGNTIYF
TRBV9,-,TRBD2,TRBJ2-5,TGTGCCAGCAGCTTCCAGGGAGGGGAGACCCAGTACTTC,CASSFQGGETQYF
TRBV7-2,-,TRBD1,TRBJ2-7,TGTGCCAGCAGTGTACAGGGGGCCGCCTACGAGCAGTACTTC,CASSVQGAAYEQYF
TRBV29-1,-,-,TRBJ1-1,TGCAGCGCTATAGGGGTCGTCGAAGCTTTCTTT,CSAIGVVEAFF
TRBV7-2,once,-,TRBJ1-6,TGTGCCAGCAGTATAGACAACTCCTATAATTCACCCCTCCACTTT,CASSIDNSYNSPLHF
TRBV7-9,once,TRBD2,TRBJ2-7,TGTGCCAGCAGGGCAGCGGGAGGGATGAACTACGAGCAGTACTTC,CASRAAGGMNYEQYF
TRBV13,-,TRBD1,TRBJ1-1,TGTGCCAGCGGAGGGGGCGATGGCCAAGCTTTCTTT,CASGGGDGQAFF
TRBV7-2,-,-,TRBJ1-2,TGTGCCAGCAGCTTAGAGGGAGGGGCTGGCTACACCTTC,CASSLEGGAGYTF
TRBV7-9,-,-,TRBJ2-7,TGTGCCAGCAGCTACGACAGGGCCCGGGGGTACGAGCAGTACTTC,CASSYDRARGYEQYF
TRBV29-1,-,TRBD1,TRBJ1-6,TGCAGCGTTCGACAGGGTGGTAATTCACCCCTCCACTTT,CSVRQGGNSPLHF
TRBV19,-,-,TRBJ2-5,TGTGCCAGTAGTCCCCGGGGCTTCCAAGAGACCCAGTACTTC,CASSPRGFQETQYF
TRBV5-5,-,TRBD2,TRBJ2-7,TGTGCCAGCAGCCCGTTCAAGCGGGAGATCGGTGAGCAGTACTTC,CASSPFKREIGEQYF
TRBV27,-,TRBD2,TRBJ2-7,TGTGCCAGCAGTTTCGAGCGGGAGGGCTCCTACGAGCAGTACTTC,CASSFEREGSYEQYF
TRBV4-1,-,TRBD1,TRBJ1-1,TGCGCCAGCAGCCGGGACAGGGGGCTGAACACTGAAGCTTTCTTT,CASSRDRGLNTEAFF
TRBV29-1,-,-,TRBJ1-1,TGCAGCGTTCAAGGTCAGGGGCAGTTTGCCACTGAAGCTTTCTTT,CSVQGQGQFATEAFF
TRBV11-2,-,-,TRBJ2-7,TGTGCCAGCACCCCCCCCCTACAGGGTGCCTACGAGCAGTACTTC,CASTPPLQGAYEQYF
TRBV10-1,-,-,TRBJ2-1,TGCGCCAGCGTATACTCCTCAGGTTCGGTCAATGAGCAGTTCTTC,CASVYSSGSVNEQFF
TRBV28,-,-,TRBJ2-3,TGTGCCAGCATTATAAGCGGAGCTAGCACAGATACGCAGTATTTT,CASIISGASTDTQYF
TRBV6-5,-,TRBD2,TRBJ2-3,TGTGCCAGCAGTTACCAAACTAGCGCAGATACGCAGTATTTT,CASSYQTSADTQYF
TRBV25-1,-,-,TRBJ1-2,TGTGCCAGCAATGGCGGACAGATAACTATGGGCTACACCTTC,CASNGGQITMGYTF
TRBV2,-,-,TRBJ2-2,TGTGCCAGCAGTATGGACAAATCCGGGGAGCTGTTTTTT,CASSMDKSGELFF
TRBV9,-,TRBD1,TRBJ1-3,TGTGCCAGCAGCGTAGGGGCAGGGGGCTCTGGAAACACCATATATTTT,CASSVGAGGSGNTIYF
TRBV29-1,-,-,TRBJ2-7,TGCAGCGTTGTCCGAACGTCCTCCTACGAGCAGTACTTC,CSVVRTSSYEQYF